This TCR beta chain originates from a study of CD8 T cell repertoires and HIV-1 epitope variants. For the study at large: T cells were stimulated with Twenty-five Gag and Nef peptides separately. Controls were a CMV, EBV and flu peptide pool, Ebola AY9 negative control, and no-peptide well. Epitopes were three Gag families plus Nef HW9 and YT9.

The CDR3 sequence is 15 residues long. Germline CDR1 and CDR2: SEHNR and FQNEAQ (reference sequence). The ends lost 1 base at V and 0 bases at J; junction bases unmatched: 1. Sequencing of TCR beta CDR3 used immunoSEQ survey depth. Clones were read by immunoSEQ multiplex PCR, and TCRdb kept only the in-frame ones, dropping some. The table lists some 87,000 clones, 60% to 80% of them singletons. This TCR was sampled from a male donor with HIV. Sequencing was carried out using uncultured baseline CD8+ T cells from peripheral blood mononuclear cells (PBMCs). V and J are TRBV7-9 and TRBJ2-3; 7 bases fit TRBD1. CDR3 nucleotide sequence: TGTGCCAGCAGCTTAGGGGACAGTAGCACAGATACGCAGTATTTT. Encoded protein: CASSLGDSSTDTQYF.